Below are 16 T cell receptor beta chains sequenced from a single sample in a study of CD8+CD57+ T cells in acquired aplastic anemia. The authors sequenced patients whose flow cytometry had shown CD8+CD57+ cell expansion. Genomic DNA, the template, was used for profiling of the TCR beta VDJ and CDR3. One entry per CDR3 protein, called by TCRdb with MiXCR from the reads. The sample consists of 150,000 to 180,000 distinct CDR3 sequences, about 48% of them appearing once. Sequenced input: sorted CD4+, CD8+, or CD8+CD57+ T cells (not recorded which) from PBMCs. Every receptor here comes from a human donor with aplastic anemia.

The genes are TRBV2 and TRBJ1-5; TRBD1 is a possible D gene (6 bases). Trimming shortened V by 5 bases and J by 0 bases, and 8 bases separated the two germline ends. In germline, CDR1 is SNHLY, CDR2 FYNNEI. This CDR3 is 14 amino acids long. The DNA of the CDR3 is TGTGCCAGCAGTTCGGGACATAGCAATCAGCCCCAGCATTTT. It codes for CASSSGHSNQPQHF.

This clonotype was recorded at least ten times. The gene calls are TRBV5-6 and TRBJ2-5; 10 bases match TRBD2. Germline V gene data show CDR1 as SGHDT and CDR2 as YYEEEE. With V trimmed by 4 bases and J by 5 bases, 8 bases remained unmatched. The CDR3 spans 15 residues. The CDR3 region is CASSPGTAGGETQYF. CDR3 nucleotide sequence: TGTGCCAGCAGCCCCGGGACAGCGGGGGGGGAGACCCAGTACTTC.

In its sample, this clonotype was seen a few times. This chain connects TRBV24-1 to TRBJ2-1; no clear D. The V and J ends lost 5 bases and 8 bases respectively, with 12 bases between them. This CDR3 spans 13 amino acids. Germline V gives CDR1 KGHDR, CDR2 SFDVKD. The CDR3 protein is CATSADGLDEQFF. The CDR3 nucleotides are TGTGCCACCAGTGCCGACGGTCTCGATGAGCAGTTCTTC.

The chain joins TRBV24-1 to TRBJ2-1; 10 bases match TRBD2. This CDR3 has 17 amino acids. V dropped 0 bases and J dropped 6; count of bases not matched to a gene: 7. Germline lookup yields CDR1 KGHDR and CDR2 SFDVKD. CDR3 in amino acids: CATSDLGEREGINEQFF. As DNA, the CDR3 is TGTGCCACCAGTGATTTGGGGGAGCGGGAGGGAATCAATGAGCAGTTCTTC.

This chain connects TRBV29-1 to TRBJ2-1; 15 bases line up with TRBD2. With V trimmed by 7 bases and J by 5 bases, 9 bases remained unmatched. CDR1 is SQVTM and CDR2 is ANQGSEA in the germline V gene. CDR3 size: 16 residues. CDR3: CSGAGTSGRLNNEQFF. CDR3 coding DNA: TGCAGCGGGGCCGGGACTAGCGGGAGGCTTAACAATGAGCAGTTCTTC.

This clonotype was picked up a small number of times. This sequence joins TRBV20-1 and TRBJ2-3; D is uncertain. The germline V gene encodes CDR1 DFQATT and CDR2 SNEGSKA (reference sequence). V was shortened by 5 bases and J by 2 bases, with 11 bases between the two germline ends. The CDR3 consists of 13 residues. DNA for the CDR3: TGCAGTGCTCCGGCGACGAACACAGATACGCAGTATTTT. Protein product: CSAPATNTDTQYF.

This clonotype was seen a few times. The genes are TRBV29-1 and TRBJ2-7, with D unresolved. The CDR3 totals 11 residues. The ends were cut back, 4 bases at V and 5 bases at J, with 9 bases in the middle. Looked up from germline, CDR1 is SQVTM and CDR2 is ANQGSEA. The CDR3 reads CSVVWGHEQYF. The CDR3 DNA is TGCAGCGTTGTCTGGGGTCACGAGCAGTACTTC.

This rearrangement joins TRBV24-1 to TRBJ1-1; 10 nucleotides align to TRBD1. CDR1 and CDR2 from the germline V gene are KGHDR and SFDVKD. The CDR3 is made up of 15 amino acids. After removal of 4 bases from V and 9 bases from J, the junction contained 10 bases not matched to a gene. Here the CDR3 reads CATSDRGQGKTKAFF. CDR3 DNA sequence: TGTGCCACCAGTGACCGGGGACAGGGGAAAACTAAAGCTTTCTTT.

V is TRBV7-8 and J is TRBJ2-3, with D possibly matching TRBD2 (6 bases). Trimming removed 3 bases from V and 2 bases from J, with 15 bases in between. The CDR3 is made up of 16 amino acids. The germline V gene has CDR1 SGHVS and CDR2 FQNEAQ. The CDR3 DNA is TGTGCCAGCAGCTTGGGGCTCCTAGCGACCACAGATACGCAGTATTTT. Translating it yields CASSLGLLATTDTQYF.

The CDR3 sequence is CASTQAGYGYTF. In DNA, the CDR3 is TGTGCCAGCACGCAAGCGGGATATGGCTACACCTTC. The chain employs TRBV25-1 and TRBJ1-2; the D is unclear. Germline V gives CDR1 MGHDK, CDR2 SYGVNS. The V end lost 7 bases, the J end lost 5 bases, and 11 bases lay between the germline ends. CDR3 length equals 12 residues.

This clonotype was seen ten or more times. This chain joins TRBV25-1 and TRBJ1-2; D remains ambiguous. Deletions cut 0 bases from V and 14 bases from J, with 10 bases between. In germline, CDR1 is MGHDK, CDR2 SYGVNS. The CDR3 runs 11 residues. This CDR3 is CASSEYEDPTF. DNA for the CDR3: TGTGCCAGCAGTGAATACGAAGACCCGACCTTC.

This clonotype was seen ten or more times. The rearrangement joins TRBV5-4 to TRBJ2-5; 7 positions agree with TRBD2. Germline V CDR1 and CDR2: SGHNT, YYREEE (reference sequence). V shed 4 bases, J shed 5 bases, and the junction held 5 bases outside the gene matches. The CDR3 totals 13 residues. The CDR3 DNA reads TGTGCCAGCAGCATGGGAGGGCGGGAGACCCAGTACTTC. Amino acids: CASSMGGRETQYF.

Of note for this clonotype: The junction shows a germline mismatch at one end, possibly a read error. V and J are TRBV4-1 and TRBJ1-2; D unresolved. The CDR3 sequence is 13 residues long. The germline V gene encodes CDR1 MGHRA and CDR2 YSYEKL. Written as DNA, the CDR3 is TGCGCCAGCAGCTCCGGGTCCACCTATGTCTACACCTTC. This encodes CASSSGSTYVYTF.

Of note for this clonotype: A much larger clone differs by one base, so this may be a read error. Here the CDR3 omits its conserved ending phenylalanine or tryptophan, so a read error is the likely source. CDR3 nucleotides: TGTGCCAGCAGTTTCAGGCCCAGGGAGACCCAGTACCTC. Amino acid sequence: CASSFRPRETQYL. The V call is TRBV6-1, the J call TRBJ2-5; D unclear. Germline CDR1 is MNHNS and CDR2 is SASEGT. The CDR3 runs 13 residues. V was clipped by 5 bases and J by 5 bases, with 12 bases between them.

This rearrangement joins TRBV9 to TRBJ2-7, with a weak D call TRBD1 (7 bases). V gave up 2 bases and J gave up 2 bases, with 11 bases separating them. Germline V gene data show CDR1 as SGDLS and CDR2 as YYNGEE. This CDR3 comprises 14 residues. The CDR3 sequence: CASSVDREAYEQYF. The CDR3 bases are TGTGCCAGCAGCGTTGACAGGGAGGCCTACGAGCAGTACTTC.

V and J are TRBV2 and TRBJ2-7; tentatively, D is TRBD1 (6 bases). Trimming took off 8 bases at V and 6 bases at J, with 20 bases between the two ends. CDR3 length equals 14 residues. Looked up from germline, CDR1 is SNHLY and CDR2 is FYNNEI. The CDR3 region is CASRRTVIVSEQYF. CDR3 coding DNA: TGTGCCAGCCGCCGGACAGTAATAGTCTCCGAGCAGTACTTC.